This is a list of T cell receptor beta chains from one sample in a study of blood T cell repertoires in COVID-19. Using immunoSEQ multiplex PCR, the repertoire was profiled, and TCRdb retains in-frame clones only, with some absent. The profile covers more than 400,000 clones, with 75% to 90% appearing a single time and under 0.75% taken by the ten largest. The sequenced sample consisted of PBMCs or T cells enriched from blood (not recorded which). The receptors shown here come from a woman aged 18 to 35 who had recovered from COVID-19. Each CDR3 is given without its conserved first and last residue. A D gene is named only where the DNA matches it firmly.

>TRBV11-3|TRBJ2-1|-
ASSLDLTREQF
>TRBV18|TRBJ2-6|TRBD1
ASSPPYRSGRGSSGANVLT
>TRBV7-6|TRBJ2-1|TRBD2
ASSLGLAVYNEQF
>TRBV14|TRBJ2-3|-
ASSQSGRELTDTQY
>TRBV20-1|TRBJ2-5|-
SASGPRETQY
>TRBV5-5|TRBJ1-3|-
ASIAGPGAGNTIY
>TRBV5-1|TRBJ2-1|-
ASSQDGIYSEDEQF
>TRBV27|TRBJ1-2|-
ASSPLTARNGYT
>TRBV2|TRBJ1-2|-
ASSVHRDSYGYT
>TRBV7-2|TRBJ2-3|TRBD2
ASSPRLAGGRGNTQY
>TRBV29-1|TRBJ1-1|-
SVEREHKPEAF
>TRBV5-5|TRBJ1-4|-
ASSLEQGGTTNEKLF
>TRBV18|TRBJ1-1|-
ASSPVMDGGTEAF
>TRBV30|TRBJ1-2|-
AWREGGYT
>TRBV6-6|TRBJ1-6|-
ATETGLNSPLH
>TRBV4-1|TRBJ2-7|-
ASSHDEQY
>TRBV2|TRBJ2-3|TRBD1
ASSEDRGQSDTQY
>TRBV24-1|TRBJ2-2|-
ATSDNAGKGTGELF
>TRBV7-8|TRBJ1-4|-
ASSSKPGLVEKLF
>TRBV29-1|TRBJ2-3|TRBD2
SVREGDTQY
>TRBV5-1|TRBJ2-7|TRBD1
ASSLETGGAEQY
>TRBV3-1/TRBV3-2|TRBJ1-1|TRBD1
ASSQPLGGSHTEAF
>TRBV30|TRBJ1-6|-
AWSNGNNSPLH
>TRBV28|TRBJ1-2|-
ASGGLGANYGYT
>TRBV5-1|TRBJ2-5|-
ASSLASAGSGETQY
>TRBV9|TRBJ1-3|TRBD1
ASSPSSDRALLNTIY
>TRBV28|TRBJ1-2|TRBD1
ASTPYRGYGYT
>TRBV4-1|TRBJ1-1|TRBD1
ASSPRRIIWTGPNTEAF
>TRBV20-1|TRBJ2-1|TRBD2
SASHGLGGDFQYNEQF
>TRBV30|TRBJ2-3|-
AWNDSERPDTQY
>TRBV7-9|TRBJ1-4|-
ASSSRGRDREKLF
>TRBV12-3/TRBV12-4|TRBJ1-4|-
ASSLRGEKLF
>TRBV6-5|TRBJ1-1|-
ASSSQAPNTEAF
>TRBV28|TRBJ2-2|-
ASGLYGGTGELF
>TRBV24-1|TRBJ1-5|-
ATGTRNQPQH
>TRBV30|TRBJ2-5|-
AWSGQETQY
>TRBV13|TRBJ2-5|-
ASSLGQGTYQETQY
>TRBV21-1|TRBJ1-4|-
ASSTRDRENEKLF
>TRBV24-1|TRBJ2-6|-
ATPDRPVIGANVLT
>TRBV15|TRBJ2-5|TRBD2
ATRHRGLAGAETQY
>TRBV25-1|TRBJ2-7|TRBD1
ASSRETGGNDEQY
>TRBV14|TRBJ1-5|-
ASSPSNSNQPQH
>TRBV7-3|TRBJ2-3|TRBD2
ASSPRTSEGPDTQY
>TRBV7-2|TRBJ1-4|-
ASSLELDAGLEKLF
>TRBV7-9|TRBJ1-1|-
ASSPPVNTEAF
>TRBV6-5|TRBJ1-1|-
ASGITGSTEAF
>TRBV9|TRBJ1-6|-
ASSVVFDSPLH
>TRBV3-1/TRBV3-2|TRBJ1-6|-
ASSRSPAPSPLH
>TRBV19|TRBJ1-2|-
ASRVLTGQSYGYT
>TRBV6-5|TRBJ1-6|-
ASSYSEAQFNSPLH
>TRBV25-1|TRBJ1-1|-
ASSEYDTEAF
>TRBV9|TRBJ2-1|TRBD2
ASKRSGGAHEQF
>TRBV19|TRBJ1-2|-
ASSPRPQELYGYT
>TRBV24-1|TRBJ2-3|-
ATSDLADSTDTQY
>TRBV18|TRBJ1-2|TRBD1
ASSRDRGRWDGYT
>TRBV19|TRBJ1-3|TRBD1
ASSGTGGGGNTIY
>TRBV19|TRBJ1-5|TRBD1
ASGRDREIDQPQH
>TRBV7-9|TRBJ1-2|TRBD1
ASSLGFFGGGDYGYT
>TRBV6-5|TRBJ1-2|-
ASSPAPREGGYT
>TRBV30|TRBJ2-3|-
AWSPPSTDTQY